The following is a TCR beta chain sequence with its context. Its specificity is not known. This specimen comes from a study of shared clonotypes between healthy human individuals. General study findings and limits: In general, naive subsets displayed greater estimated richness than memory subsets did. Inspection by rarefaction showed sorted-subset sequencing to be incomplete despite large depth.

Germline V gene sequence: CDR1 MGHRA, CDR2 YSYEKL. V lost 0 bases and J lost 9, with 21 bases in between. CDR3 length: 17 residues. The method was immunoSEQ multiplex PCR; TCRdb's version includes in-frame clones alone and lacks a portion of them. The sample carries roughly 760,000 clones, approximately 79% recorded once. Only Caucasian adults living in Nashville, Tennessee made up the donor group. CD4+ cell separation produced CD45RA+ naive and CD45RA-negative memory subsets. Source material: memory CD4+ T cells sorted from blood. Noted subset: CD45RA-negative fraction. The TCR comes from a woman aged 25-40 years in good health. The chain links TRBV4-1 to TRBJ2-1; tentatively, D is TRBD2 (6 bases). The CDR3 is CASSQDWRGTVQSEQFF. The CDR3 DNA sequence: TGCGCCAGCAGCCAAGATTGGCGCGGGACTGTTCAGAGTGAGCAGTTCTTC.